This entry concerns a single T cell receptor beta chain. This CDR3 has 16 residues. Between the trimmed V and J ends, which lost 6 bases and 2 bases, there was a span of 19 bases. CDR1 SGHVS and CDR2 FQNEAQ come from the germline V gene. Treatment given: oral pan-JAK inhibitor, 5-10 mg twice daily. RNA, once extracted, was reverse transcribed into cDNA for use as the sequencing template. Data came from immunoSEQ multiplex PCR; TCRdb stores just in-frame clones and leaves some out. The sample includes 180,000 or so clones, 50% to 65% of them seen just once. This record comes from a study of CD8+ T cells in alopecia areata. Background on the study: Tofacitinib ran for 6 to 18 months before 6 months off drug.

This clonotype originated in a human donor with alopecia areata. Specimen: CD8+ T cells sorted from blood, collected at week 24, from a patient treated with tofacitinib. V and J are TRBV7-8 and TRBJ2-5, with D maybe TRBD2 (5 bases). The CDR3 region is CASRPGRTRIQETQYF. The CDR3 DNA reads as TGTGCCAGCAGACCTGGACGGACTCGGATACAAGAGACCCAGTACTTC.